The source of this TCR beta chain is a study of cytotoxic CD8 clonotypes in ibrutinib-treated CLL. A note on this clone: What it binds is not known.

CDR3 length: 12 residues. CDR1 is MNHNY, CDR2 SVGAGI, per germline (reference sequence). Trimming stripped 11 bases from V and 13 bases from J, with 21 bases between. Study conclusions and caveats: Pretreatment clonality was elevated relative to age-matched healthy donors and paralleled circulating CD8+ T-cell counts.

Produced via immunoSEQ multiplex PCR; TCRdb's table is partial and in-frame only. The repertoire holds some 25,000 clones, nearly 80% seen once, with under 10% in the top ten. Sequencing was performed on PBMCs, taken before ibrutinib treatment. This TCR was recovered from a human donor with chronic lymphocytic leukemia. The chain couples TRBV6-6 to TRBJ2-1; no definite D call. The CDR3 DNA sequence: TGTGCCGGCGGATCCGTGAGCGTCTCACAGTTCTTC. Its protein is CAGGSVSVSQFF.